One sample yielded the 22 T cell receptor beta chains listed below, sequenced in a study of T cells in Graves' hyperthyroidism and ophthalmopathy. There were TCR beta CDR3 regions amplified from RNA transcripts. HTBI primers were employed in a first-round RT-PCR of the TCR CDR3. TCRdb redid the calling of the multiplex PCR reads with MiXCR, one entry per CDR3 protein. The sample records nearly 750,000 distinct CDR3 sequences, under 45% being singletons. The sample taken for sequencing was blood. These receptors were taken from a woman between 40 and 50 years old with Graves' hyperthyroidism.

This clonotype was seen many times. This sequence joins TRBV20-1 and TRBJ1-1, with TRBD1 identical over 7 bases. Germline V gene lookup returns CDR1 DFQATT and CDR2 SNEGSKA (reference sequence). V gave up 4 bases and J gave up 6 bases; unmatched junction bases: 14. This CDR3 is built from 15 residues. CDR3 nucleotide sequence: TGCAGTGCTATCAACAGTGAACAGGGGAGGCCTGAAGCTTTCTTT. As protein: CSAINSEQGRPEAFF.

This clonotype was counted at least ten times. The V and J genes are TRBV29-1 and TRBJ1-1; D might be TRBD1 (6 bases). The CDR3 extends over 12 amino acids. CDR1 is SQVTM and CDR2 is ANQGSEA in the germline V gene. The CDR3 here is CRRGCIESEAFF. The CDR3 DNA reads TGCAGGAGGGGGTGCATAGAGTCTGAAGCTTTCTTT.

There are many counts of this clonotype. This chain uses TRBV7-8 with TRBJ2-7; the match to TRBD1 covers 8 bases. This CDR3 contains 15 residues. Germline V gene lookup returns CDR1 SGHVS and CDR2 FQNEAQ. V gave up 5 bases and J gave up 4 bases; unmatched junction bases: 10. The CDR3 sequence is CASSAIRGPPYEQYF. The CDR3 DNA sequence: TGTGCCAGCAGCGCCATCAGGGGGCCCCCATACGAGCAGTACTTC.

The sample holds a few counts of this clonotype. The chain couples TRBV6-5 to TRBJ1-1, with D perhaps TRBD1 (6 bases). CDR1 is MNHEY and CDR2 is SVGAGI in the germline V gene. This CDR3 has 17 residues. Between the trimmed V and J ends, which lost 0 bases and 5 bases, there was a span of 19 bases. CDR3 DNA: TGTGCCAGCAGTTACTCACCCGTTGCAGGGGCGAGGACTGAAGCTTTCTTT. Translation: CASSYSPVAGARTEAFF.

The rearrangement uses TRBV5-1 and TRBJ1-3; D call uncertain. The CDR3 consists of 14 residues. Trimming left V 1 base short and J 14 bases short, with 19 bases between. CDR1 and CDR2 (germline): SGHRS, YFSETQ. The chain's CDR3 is CASSLSPPTADVYF. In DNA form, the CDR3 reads TGCGCCAGCAGCTTGTCACCCCCAACGGCCGATGTATATTTT.

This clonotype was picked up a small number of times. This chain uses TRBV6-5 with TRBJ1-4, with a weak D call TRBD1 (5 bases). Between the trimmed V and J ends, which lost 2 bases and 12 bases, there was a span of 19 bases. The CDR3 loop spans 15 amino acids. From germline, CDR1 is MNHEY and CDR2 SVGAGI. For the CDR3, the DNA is TGTGCCAGCAGTTACATCGGGGGTACCAGAAGGGAACTGTTTTTT. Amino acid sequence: CASSYIGGTRRELFF.

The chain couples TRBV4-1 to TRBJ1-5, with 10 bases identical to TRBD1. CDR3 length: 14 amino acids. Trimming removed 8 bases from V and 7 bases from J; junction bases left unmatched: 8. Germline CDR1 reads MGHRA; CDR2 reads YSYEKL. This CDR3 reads CASSPDRGKQPQHF. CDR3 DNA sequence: TGCGCCAGCTCCCCGGACAGGGGGAAACAGCCCCAGCATTTT.

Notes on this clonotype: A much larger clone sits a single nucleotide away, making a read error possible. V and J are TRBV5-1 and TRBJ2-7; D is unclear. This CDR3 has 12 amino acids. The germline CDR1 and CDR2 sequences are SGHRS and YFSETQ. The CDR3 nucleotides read TGCGCCAGCGGCTTGGAAGCTGGTGAGCAGTACTTC. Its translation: CASGLEAGEQYF.

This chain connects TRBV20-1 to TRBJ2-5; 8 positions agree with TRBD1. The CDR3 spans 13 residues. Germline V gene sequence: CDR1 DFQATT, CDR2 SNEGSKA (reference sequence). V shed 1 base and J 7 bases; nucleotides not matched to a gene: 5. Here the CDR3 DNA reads TGCAGTGCTAGAGCAGGGGGCGGTGGGACCCAGTACTTC. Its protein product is CSARAGGGGTQYF.

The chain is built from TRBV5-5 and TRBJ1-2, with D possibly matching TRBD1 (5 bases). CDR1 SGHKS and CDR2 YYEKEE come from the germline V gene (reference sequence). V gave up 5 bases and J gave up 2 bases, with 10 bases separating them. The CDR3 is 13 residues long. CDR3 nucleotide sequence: TGTGCCAGCAGGGCGGCAGGGAACTATGGCTACACCTTC. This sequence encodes CASRAAGNYGYTF. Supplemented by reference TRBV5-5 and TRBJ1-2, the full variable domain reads DAGVTQSPTHLIKTRGQQVTLRCSPISGHKSVSWYQQVLGQGPQFIFQYYEKEERGRGNFPDRFSARQFPNYSSELNVNALLLGDSALYLCASRAAGNYGYTFGSGTRLTVV.

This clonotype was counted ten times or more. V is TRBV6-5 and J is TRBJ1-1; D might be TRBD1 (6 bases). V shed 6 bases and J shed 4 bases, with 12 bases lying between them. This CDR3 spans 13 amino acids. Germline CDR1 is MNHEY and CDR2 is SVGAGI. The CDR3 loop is CASSYRVSTEAFF. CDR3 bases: TGTGCCAGCAGCTACAGGGTATCCACTGAAGCTTTCTTT.

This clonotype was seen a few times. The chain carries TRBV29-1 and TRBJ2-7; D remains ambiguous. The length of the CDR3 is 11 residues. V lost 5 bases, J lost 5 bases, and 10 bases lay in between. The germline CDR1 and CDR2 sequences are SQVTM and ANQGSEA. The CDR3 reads CSVLPGDEQYF. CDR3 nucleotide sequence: TGCAGCGTTTTACCTGGAGACGAGCAGTACTTC.

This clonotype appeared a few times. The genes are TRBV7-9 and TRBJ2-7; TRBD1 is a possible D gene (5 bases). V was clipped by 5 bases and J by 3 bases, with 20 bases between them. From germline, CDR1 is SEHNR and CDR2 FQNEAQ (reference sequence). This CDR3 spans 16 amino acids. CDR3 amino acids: CASSATYRWANYEQYF. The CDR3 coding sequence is TGTGCCAGCAGCGCGACGTACAGGTGGGCCAACTACGAGCAGTACTTC.

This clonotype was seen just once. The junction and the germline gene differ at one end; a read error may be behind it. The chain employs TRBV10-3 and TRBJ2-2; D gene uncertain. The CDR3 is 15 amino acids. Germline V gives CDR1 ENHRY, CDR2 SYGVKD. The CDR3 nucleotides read TGTGCCAGCAGTTACTCGAGACTTAACACCGGGGAGCTGTTTTTT. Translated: CASSYSRLNTGELFF.

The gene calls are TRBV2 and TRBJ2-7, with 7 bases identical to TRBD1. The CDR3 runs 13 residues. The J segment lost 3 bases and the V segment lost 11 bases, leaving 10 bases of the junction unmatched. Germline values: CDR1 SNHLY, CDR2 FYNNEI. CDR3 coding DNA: TGTGCCGTCTCCTGGGACAGCCTCTACGAGCAGTACTTC. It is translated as CAVSWDSLYEQYF.

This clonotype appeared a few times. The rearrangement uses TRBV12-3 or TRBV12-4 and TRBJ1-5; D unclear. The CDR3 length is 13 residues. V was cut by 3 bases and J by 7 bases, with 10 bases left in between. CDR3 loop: CASSFDWKQPQHF. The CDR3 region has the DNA TGTGCCAGCAGTTTTGACTGGAAACAGCCCCAGCATTTT.

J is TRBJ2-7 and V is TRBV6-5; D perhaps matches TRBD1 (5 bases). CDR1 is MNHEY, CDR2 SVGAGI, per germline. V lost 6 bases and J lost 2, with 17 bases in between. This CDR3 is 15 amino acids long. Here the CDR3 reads CASSQGVTLAYEQYF. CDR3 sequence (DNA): TGTGCCAGCAGCCAAGGGGTTACCCTAGCCTACGAGCAGTACTTC.

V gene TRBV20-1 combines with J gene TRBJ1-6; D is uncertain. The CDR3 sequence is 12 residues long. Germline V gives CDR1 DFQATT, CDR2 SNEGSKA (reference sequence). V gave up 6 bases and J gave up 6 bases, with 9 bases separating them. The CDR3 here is CSARALNSPLHF. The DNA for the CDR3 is TGCAGTGCCCGGGCCCTTAATTCACCCCTCCACTTT.

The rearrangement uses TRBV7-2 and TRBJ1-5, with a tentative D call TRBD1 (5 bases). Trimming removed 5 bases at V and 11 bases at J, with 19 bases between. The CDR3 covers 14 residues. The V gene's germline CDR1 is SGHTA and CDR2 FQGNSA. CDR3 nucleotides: TGTGCCAGCAGCCCCGGGACTAGCGGGGGGGCCCAGCATTTT. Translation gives CASSPGTSGGAQHF.

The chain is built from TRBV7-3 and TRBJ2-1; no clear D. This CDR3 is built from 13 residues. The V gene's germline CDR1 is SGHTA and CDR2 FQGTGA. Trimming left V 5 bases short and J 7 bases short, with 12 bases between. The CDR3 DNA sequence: TGTGCCAGCAGCCCCGAAGATGGGAATGAGCAGTTCTTC. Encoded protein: CASSPEDGNEQFF. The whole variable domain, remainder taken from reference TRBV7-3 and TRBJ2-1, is GAGVSQTPSNKVTEKGKYVELRCDPISGHTALYWYRQSLGQGPEFLIYFQGTGAADDSGLPNDRFFAVRPEGSVSTLKIQRTERGDSAVYLCASSPEDGNEQFFGPGTRLTVL.

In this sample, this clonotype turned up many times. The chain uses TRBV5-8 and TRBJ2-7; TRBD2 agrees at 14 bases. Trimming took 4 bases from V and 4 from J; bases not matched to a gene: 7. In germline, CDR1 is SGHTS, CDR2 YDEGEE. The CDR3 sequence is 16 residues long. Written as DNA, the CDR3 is TGTGCCAGCAGCAAAGGGACTAGCGGGAGTTTGTACGAGCAGTACTTC. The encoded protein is CASSKGTSGSLYEQYF. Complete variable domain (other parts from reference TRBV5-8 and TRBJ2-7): EAGVTQSPTHLIKTRGQQATLRCSPISGHTSVYWYQQALGLGLQFLLWYDEGEERNRGNFPPRFSGRQFPNYSSELNVNALELEDSALYLCASSKGTSGSLYEQYFGPGTRLTVT.

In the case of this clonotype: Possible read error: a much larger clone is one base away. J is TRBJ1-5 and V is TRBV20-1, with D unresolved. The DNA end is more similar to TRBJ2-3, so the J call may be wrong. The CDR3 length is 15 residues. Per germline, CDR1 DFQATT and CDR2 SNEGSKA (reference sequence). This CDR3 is CSAKVLLTSNQPQYF. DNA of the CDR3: TGCAGTGCCAAAGTACTATTGACGAGCAATCAGCCCCAGTATTTT.